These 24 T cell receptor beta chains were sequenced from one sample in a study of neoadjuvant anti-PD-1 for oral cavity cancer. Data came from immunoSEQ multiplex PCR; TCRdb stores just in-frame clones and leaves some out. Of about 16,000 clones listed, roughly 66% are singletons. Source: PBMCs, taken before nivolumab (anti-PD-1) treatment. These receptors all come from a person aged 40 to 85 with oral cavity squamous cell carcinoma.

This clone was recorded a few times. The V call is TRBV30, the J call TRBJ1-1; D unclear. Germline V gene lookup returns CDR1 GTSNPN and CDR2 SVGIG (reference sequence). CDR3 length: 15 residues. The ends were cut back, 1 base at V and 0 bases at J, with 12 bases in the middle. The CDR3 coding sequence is TGTGCCTGGAGTGGTTTCCCCACTGTGAACACTGAAGCTTTCTTT. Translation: CAWSGFPTVNTEAFF.

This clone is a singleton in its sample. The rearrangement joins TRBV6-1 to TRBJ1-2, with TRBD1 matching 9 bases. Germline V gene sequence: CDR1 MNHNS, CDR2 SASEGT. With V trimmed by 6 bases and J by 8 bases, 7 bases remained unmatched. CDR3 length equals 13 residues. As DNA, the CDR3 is TGTGCCAGCAGCCTACAGGGGGCTGGAGGCTACACCTTC. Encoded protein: CASSLQGAGGYTF.

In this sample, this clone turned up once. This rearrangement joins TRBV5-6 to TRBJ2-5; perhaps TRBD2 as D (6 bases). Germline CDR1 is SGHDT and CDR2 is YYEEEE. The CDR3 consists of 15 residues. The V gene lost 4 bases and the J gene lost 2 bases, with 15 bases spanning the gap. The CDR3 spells CASSTAGSWQETQYF. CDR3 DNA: TGTGCCAGCAGCACGGCGGGGTCCTGGCAAGAGACCCAGTACTTC.

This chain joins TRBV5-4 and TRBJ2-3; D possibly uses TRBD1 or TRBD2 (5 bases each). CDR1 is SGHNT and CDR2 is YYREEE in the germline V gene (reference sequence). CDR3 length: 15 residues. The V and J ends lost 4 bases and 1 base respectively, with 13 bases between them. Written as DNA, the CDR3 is TGTGCCAGCAGCGGGGGACCTGGGGGCACAGATACGCAGTATTTT. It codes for CASSGGPGGTDTQYF.

In DNA form, the CDR3 reads TGTGCCAGCAGCTTAAAAGTGGGTGAGCAGTTCTTC. Protein: CASSLKVGEQFF. The chain joins TRBV11-3 to TRBJ2-1; D not resolved. Germline loops: CDR1 SGHNT, CDR2 YENEEA. This CDR3 spans 12 amino acids. V was shortened by 2 bases and J by 9 bases, with 8 bases between the two germline ends. Variable domain in full (rest from reference TRBV11-3 and TRBJ2-1): EAGVVQSPRYKIIEKKQPVAFWCNPISGHNTLYWYLQNLGQGPELLIRYENEEAVDDSQLPKDRFSAERLKGVDSTLKIQPAELGDSAVYLCASSLKVGEQFFGPGTRLTVL.

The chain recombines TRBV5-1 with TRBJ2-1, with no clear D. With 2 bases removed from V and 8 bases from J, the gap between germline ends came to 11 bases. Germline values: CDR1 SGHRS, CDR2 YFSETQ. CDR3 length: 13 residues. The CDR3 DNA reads TGCGCCAGCAGCTTAACCCCCAAAGATGAGCAGTTCTTC. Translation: CASSLTPKDEQFF.

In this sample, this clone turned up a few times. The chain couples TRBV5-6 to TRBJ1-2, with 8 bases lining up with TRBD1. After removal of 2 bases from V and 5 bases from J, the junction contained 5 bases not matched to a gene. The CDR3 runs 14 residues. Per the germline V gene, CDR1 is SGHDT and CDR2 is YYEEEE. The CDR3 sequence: CASSFPGQVYGYTF. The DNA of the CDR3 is TGTGCCAGCAGCTTTCCGGGACAGGTGTATGGCTACACCTTC.

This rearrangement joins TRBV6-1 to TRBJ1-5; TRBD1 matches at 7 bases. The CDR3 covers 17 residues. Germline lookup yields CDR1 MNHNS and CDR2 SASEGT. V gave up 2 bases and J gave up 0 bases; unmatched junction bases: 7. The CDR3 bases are TGTGCCAGCAGTGAAAGGTACAGGGGAGGTAGCAATCAGCCCCAGCATTTT. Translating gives CASSERYRGGSNQPQHF.

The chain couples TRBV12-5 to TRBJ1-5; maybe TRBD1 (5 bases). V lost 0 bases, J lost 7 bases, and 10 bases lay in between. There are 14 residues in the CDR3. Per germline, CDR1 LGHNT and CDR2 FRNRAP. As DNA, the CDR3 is TGTGCTAGTGGTTTGGTACGCGGGGACCAGCCCCAGCATTTT. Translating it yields CASGLVRGDQPQHF.

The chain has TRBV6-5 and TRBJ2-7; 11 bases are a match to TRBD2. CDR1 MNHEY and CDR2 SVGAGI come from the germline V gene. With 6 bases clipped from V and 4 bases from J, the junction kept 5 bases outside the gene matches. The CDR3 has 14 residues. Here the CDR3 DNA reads TGTGCCAGCAGAGGACTAGCGGGCCTGTACGAGCAGTACTTC. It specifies CASRGLAGLYEQYF.

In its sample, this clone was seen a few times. The CDR3 is CASSFYRTGELFF. The DNA of the CDR3 is TGTGCCAGCAGTTTTTACAGAACCGGGGAGCTGTTTTTT. This chain joins TRBV28 and TRBJ2-2; no reliable D call. Germline assignment: CDR1 MDHEN and CDR2 SYDVKM. V was pared by 3 bases and J by 5 bases, with 7 bases between. CDR3 size: 13 residues.

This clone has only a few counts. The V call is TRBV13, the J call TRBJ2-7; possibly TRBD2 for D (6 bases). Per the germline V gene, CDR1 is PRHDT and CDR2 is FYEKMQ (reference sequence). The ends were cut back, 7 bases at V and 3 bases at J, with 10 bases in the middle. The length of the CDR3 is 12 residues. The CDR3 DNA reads TGTGCCAGCAAGGGACTTCACTACGAGCAGTACTTC. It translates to CASKGLHYEQYF.

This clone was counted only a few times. CDR3 DNA sequence: TGTGCCAGCAGCCCTCCGGGGGCGGGGGGCTATGGCTACACCTTC. Translating gives CASSPPGAGGYGYTF. V usage is TRBV11-2 and J usage is TRBJ1-2, with D possibly being TRBD1 (6 bases). Trimming shortened V by 5 bases and J by 4 bases, and 17 bases separated the two germline ends. The CDR3 consists of 15 residues. The germline V gene encodes CDR1 SGHAT and CDR2 FQNNGV.

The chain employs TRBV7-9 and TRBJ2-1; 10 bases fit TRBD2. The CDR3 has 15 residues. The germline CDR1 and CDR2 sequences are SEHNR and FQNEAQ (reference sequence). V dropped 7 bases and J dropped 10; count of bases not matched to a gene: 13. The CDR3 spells CASMFGLAESGEQFF. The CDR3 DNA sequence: TGTGCCAGCATGTTCGGACTAGCGGAGTCGGGGGAGCAGTTCTTC. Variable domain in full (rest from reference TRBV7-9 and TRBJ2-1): DTGVSQNPRHKITKRGQNVTFRCDPISEHNRLYWYRQTLGQGPEFLTYFQNEAQLEKSRLLSDRFSAERPKGSFSTLEIQRTEQGDSAMYLCASMFGLAESGEQFFGPGTRLTVL.

CDR3 sequence (DNA): TGTGCCAGCGAAGCCACTCTACAGGGGAGGGTCGAGCAGTACTTC. This translates into CASEATLQGRVEQYF. V usage is TRBV5-4 and J usage is TRBJ2-7; D may correspond to TRBD1 or TRBD2 (7 bases each). Between the trimmed V and J ends, which lost 7 bases and 6 bases, there was a span of 23 bases. Germline values: CDR1 SGHNT, CDR2 YYREEE (reference sequence). The CDR3 extends over 15 amino acids.

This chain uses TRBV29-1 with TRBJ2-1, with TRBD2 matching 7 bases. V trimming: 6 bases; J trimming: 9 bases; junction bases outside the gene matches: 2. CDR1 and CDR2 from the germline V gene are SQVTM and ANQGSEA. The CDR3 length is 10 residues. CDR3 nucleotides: TGCAGCGTGACTAGCATTGAGCAGTTCTTC. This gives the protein CSVTSIEQFF.

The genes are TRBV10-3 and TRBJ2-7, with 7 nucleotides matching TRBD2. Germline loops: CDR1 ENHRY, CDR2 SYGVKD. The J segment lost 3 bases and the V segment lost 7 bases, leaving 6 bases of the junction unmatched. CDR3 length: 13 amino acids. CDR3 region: CAITPGLGYEQYF. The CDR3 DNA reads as TGTGCCATCACTCCCGGACTAGGCTACGAGCAGTACTTC.

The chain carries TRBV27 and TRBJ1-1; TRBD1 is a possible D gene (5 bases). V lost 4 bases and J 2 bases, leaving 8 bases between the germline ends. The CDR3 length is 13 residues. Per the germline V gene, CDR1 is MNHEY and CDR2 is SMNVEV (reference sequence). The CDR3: CASSSTENTEAFF. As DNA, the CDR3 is TGTGCCAGCAGTTCGACAGAAAACACTGAAGCTTTCTTT.

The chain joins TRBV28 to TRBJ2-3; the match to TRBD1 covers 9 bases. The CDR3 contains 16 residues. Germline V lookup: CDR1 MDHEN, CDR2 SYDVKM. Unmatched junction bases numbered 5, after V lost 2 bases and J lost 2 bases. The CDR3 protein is CASSLDTGGFTDTQYF. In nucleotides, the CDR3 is TGTGCCAGCAGTTTAGACACAGGGGGCTTCACAGATACGCAGTATTTT. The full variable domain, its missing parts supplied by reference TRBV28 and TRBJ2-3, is DVKVTQSSRYLVKRTGEKVFLECVQDMDHENMFWYRQDPGLGLRLIYFSYDVKMKEKGDIPEGYSVSREKKERFSLILESASTNQTSMYLCASSLDTGGFTDTQYFGPGTRLTVL.

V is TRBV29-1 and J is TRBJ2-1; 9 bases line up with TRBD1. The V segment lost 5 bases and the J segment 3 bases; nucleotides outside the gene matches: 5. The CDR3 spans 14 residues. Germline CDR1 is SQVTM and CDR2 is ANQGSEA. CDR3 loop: CSVRPGQGYNEQFF. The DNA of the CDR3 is TGCAGCGTTCGACCGGGACAGGGCTACAATGAGCAGTTCTTC.

In nucleotides, the CDR3 is TGTGCCAGCAGTCCTAGGACAGGGTACCAAGAGACCCAGTACTTC. Translating it yields CASSPRTGYQETQYF. The J gene is TRBJ2-5, the V gene TRBV6-5, with TRBD1 identical over 8 bases. The CDR3 has 15 residues. Looked up from germline, CDR1 is MNHEY and CDR2 is SVGAGI. Trimming at V came to 5 bases and at J to 0 bases, leaving 5 bases not matched to a gene.

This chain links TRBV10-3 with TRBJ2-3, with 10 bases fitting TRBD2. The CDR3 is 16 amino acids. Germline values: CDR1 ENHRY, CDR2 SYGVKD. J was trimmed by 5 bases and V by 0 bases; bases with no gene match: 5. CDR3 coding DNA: TGTGCCATCAGTGAGTCTTCTAGCGGGAGAGTAGATACGCAGTATTTT. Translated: CAISESSSGRVDTQYF.

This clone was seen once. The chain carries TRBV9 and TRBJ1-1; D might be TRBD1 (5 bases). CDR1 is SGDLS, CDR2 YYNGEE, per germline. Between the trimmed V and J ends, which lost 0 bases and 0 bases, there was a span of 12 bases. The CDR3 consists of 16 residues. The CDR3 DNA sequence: TGTGCCAGCAGCGTAGACGGCGCAGGGCTGAACACTGAAGCTTTCTTT. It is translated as CASSVDGAGLNTEAFF.

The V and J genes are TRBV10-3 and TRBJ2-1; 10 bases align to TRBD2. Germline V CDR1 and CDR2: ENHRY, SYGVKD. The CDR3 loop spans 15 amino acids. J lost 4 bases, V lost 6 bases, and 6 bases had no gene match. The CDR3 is CAISPTSGRYNEQFF. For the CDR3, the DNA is TGTGCCATCAGCCCGACTAGCGGGCGATACAATGAGCAGTTCTTC.